The source of this T cell receptor (beta chain) is a study of T cells in Graves' hyperthyroidism and ophthalmopathy. There were TCR beta CDR3 regions amplified from RNA transcripts. HTBI primers were used for first-round RT-PCR of the TCR CDR3. TCRdb passed the multiplex PCR reads through MiXCR, listing each CDR3 protein once. The profile shows 95,000 to 100,000 distinct CDR3 sequences, under 65% of them singletons. Per germline, CDR1 SGDLS and CDR2 YYNGEE. The CDR3 spans 12 residues. V lost 5 bases and J lost 1, with 6 bases in between. Sequencing was performed on blood. The sequence derives from a woman aged 40 to 50 with Graves' hyperthyroidism. The V gene is TRBV9, the J gene TRBJ2-5; tentative D call: TRBD1 (6 bases). The CDR3 region is CASRGGQETQYF. In DNA form, the CDR3 reads TGTGCCAGCAGAGGGGGCCAAGAGACCCAGTACTTC.